Each of the 4 T cell receptor beta chains below was sequenced from the same sample in a study of regulatory T cells in long-lasting Graves disease. Documented time point: persistent/refractory GD, antithyroid drugs over 5 years with positive TRAb. RNA extracted from PBMCs served as the sequencing template. Relying on iRepertoire HTBI primers and Arm-PCR of CDR3 regions, the team built TCR beta libraries. One entry per CDR3 protein, called by TCRdb with MiXCR from the multiplex PCR reads. The table lists around 460,000 distinct CDR3 sequences, roughly 21% of them singletons. Source: peripheral blood mononuclear cells (PBMCs), taken when the disease was refractory, from a patient treated with antithyroid drugs. These receptors were collected from a female donor with Graves disease.

This rearrangement joins TRBV2 to TRBJ2-3; D is possibly TRBD2 (7 bases). Germline V gene sequence: CDR1 SNHLY, CDR2 FYNNEI. The V end was cut by 7 bases, the J end by 2 bases, with 19 bases between. This CDR3 has 16 residues. CDR3 DNA sequence: TGTGCCAGCATTGATCCGGGCGGGGGCTACACAGATACGCAGTATTTT. Its translation is CASIDPGGGYTDTQYF.

At least ten counts were recorded for this clonotype. This chain links TRBV20-1 with TRBJ1-5, with D unclear. The germline V gene encodes CDR1 DFQATT and CDR2 SNEGSKA (reference sequence). The CDR3 is 12 amino acids. Trimming stripped 6 bases from V and 7 bases from J, with 13 bases between. The chain's CDR3 is CSATSAAQPQHF. CDR3 bases: TGCAGTGCCACCTCAGCGGCACAGCCCCAGCATTTT.

The chain recombines TRBV20-1 with TRBJ2-7; 7 bases are a match to TRBD2. Germline V gene data show CDR1 as DFQATT and CDR2 as SNEGSKA (reference sequence). The CDR3 totals 14 residues. The ends lost 3 bases at V and 2 bases at J; junction bases unmatched: 7. This chain's CDR3 is CSASPPGLTYEQYF. The CDR3 DNA follows: TGCAGTGCTAGCCCCCCGGGACTAACCTACGAGCAGTACTTC.

This clonotype was observed a handful of times. In nucleotides, the CDR3 is TGTGCCAGCAGTCCCCTTTTGACATACTATGGCTACACCTTC. As protein: CASSPLLTYYGYTF. The chain uses TRBV12-3 or TRBV12-4 and TRBJ1-2; D remains ambiguous. The CDR3 sequence is 14 residues long. Trimming stripped 5 bases from V and 3 bases from J, with 13 bases between.